These 11 T cell receptor beta chains came from one sample sequenced in a study of cytomegalovirus exposure and HLA in healthy donors (dated by TCRdb to 2017 to 2019). Preparation of the library involved the immunoSEQ multiplex PCR assay. For the multiplex PCR, a mixture combining 60 forward primers for TCR Vbeta segments and 13 reverse primers for TCR Jbeta segments was used. The table was pulled from immuneACCESS by TCRdb, which kept in-frame rearrangements only. Such tables lose some clones; where checked, under half of the loss comes from unresolved V genes, and the rest has no known cause. The sample table holds over 150,000 clones, of which roughly 80% were seen once. Of the sample, about 2.7% falls within the top ten clones. The material sequenced was PBMCs. These receptors originate from a woman aged 30 to 39 in good health and CMV-seronegative.

This sequence joins TRBV25-1 and TRBJ2-3; D may be TRBD2 (7 bases). Per the germline V gene, CDR1 is MGHDK and CDR2 is SYGVNS. Trimming took off 4 bases at V and 5 bases at J, with 19 bases between the two ends. This CDR3 contains 16 residues. The CDR3 DNA reads as TGTGCCAGCAGTGCCCTACTCAGGGGAGGGGAAGATACGCAGTATTTT. This codes for CASSALLRGGEDTQYF.

CDR3 protein: CASRKTSGSYNEQFF. The DNA for the CDR3 is TGCGCCAGCAGAAAGACTAGCGGTTCCTACAATGAGCAGTTCTTC. The V call is TRBV10-1, the J call TRBJ2-1; TRBD2 matches 9 bases. The CDR3 totals 15 residues. Per the germline V gene, CDR1 is WNHNN and CDR2 is SYGVQD (reference sequence). V was pared by 6 bases and J by 1 base, with 4 bases of the junction left unmatched.

This clone came up a few times. This rearrangement joins TRBV2 to TRBJ2-1; D not certain. V gave up 4 bases and J gave up 0 bases, with 10 bases separating them. The CDR3 has 15 residues. Germline V CDR1 and CDR2: SNHLY, FYNNEI. The CDR3 sequence is CASSGRISSYNEQFF. CDR3 bases: TGTGCCAGCAGTGGGCGGATAAGCTCCTACAATGAGCAGTTCTTC.

This sequence joins TRBV28 and TRBJ1-1, with D perhaps matching TRBD1 (5 bases). In germline, CDR1 is MDHEN, CDR2 SYDVKM. The V end lost 5 bases, the J end lost 0 bases, and 19 bases lay between the germline ends. This CDR3 contains 17 residues. This chain's CDR3 is CASSTLGRASLNTEAFF. CDR3 bases: TGTGCCAGCAGTACCCTGGGCAGGGCCTCTTTGAACACTGAAGCTTTCTTT.

The chain employs TRBV2 and TRBJ2-3; tentatively, D is TRBD1 (5 bases). CDR1 is SNHLY, CDR2 FYNNEI, per germline. The CDR3 length is 14 residues. Trimming stripped 7 bases from V and 3 bases from J, with 14 bases between. The CDR3 is CASIWRQSTDTQYF. CDR3 DNA: TGTGCCAGCATATGGAGACAGAGTACAGATACGCAGTATTTT.

Details on this clone: The junction differs from germline at one of its ends, possibly a read error. The same CDR3 can be traced to other DNA sequences in this sample. The CDR3 region is CASSQRDSRNTGELFF. In DNA form, the CDR3 reads TGTGCCAGCAGCCAGCGGGACTCTCGCAACACCGGGGAACTGTTTTTT. V is TRBV9 and J is TRBJ2-2, with 7 bases matching TRBD2. This CDR3 is 16 amino acids long. The germline V gene encodes CDR1 SGDLS and CDR2 YYNGEE.

The rearrangement links TRBV5-1 to TRBJ2-1; tentatively, D is TRBD2 (5 bases). CDR3 length: 16 amino acids. Trimming took 0 bases from V and 0 from J, leaving 10 bases between them. Looked up from germline, CDR1 is SGHRS and CDR2 is YFSETQ. CDR3 amino acids: CASSLAEAASYNEQFF. The CDR3 DNA follows: TGCGCCAGCAGCTTGGCCGAAGCGGCCTCCTACAATGAGCAGTTCTTC.

V gene TRBV21-1 combines with J gene TRBJ2-7; no check of the table's D call, TRBD1, against the DNA was made. TRBV21-1 is deemed a pseudogene. The CDR3 totals 15 residues. In DNA form, the CDR3 reads TGTGCCAGCAGCAAAAATAGGGGTAAAACCTACGAGCAGTACTTC. Translated: CASSKNRGKTYEQYF.

This chain joins TRBV9 and TRBJ2-3; D possibly corresponds to TRBD1 (6 bases). CDR3 size: 15 residues. Germline V CDR1 and CDR2: SGDLS, YYNGEE. Trimming stripped 4 bases from V and 0 bases from J, with 12 bases between. The CDR3 coding sequence is TGTGCCAGCAGCCCACGGACAGTTAGCACAGATACGCAGTATTTT. Translation gives CASSPRTVSTDTQYF.

This clone was seen a single time. The CDR3 region is CAISESTLAPNIQYF. In DNA, the CDR3 is TGTGCCATCAGTGAGTCGACGCTAGCGCCAAACATTCAGTACTTC. The gene calls are TRBV10-3 and TRBJ2-4; possibly TRBD2 for D (6 bases). V was pared by 0 bases and J by 6 bases, with 12 bases between. This CDR3 contains 15 residues. Germline CDR1 and CDR2: ENHRY and SYGVKD.

The CDR3 sequence is CAWSRSSGRASSYEQYF. Here the CDR3 DNA reads TGTGCCTGGAGTAGGTCTAGCGGGAGAGCAAGCTCCTACGAGCAGTACTTC. The chain employs TRBV30 and TRBJ2-7; 10 nucleotides line up with TRBD2. Germline CDR1 GTSNPN, CDR2 SVGIG (reference sequence). V was pared by 2 bases and J by 0 bases, with 10 bases of the junction left unmatched. The CDR3 has 17 residues.